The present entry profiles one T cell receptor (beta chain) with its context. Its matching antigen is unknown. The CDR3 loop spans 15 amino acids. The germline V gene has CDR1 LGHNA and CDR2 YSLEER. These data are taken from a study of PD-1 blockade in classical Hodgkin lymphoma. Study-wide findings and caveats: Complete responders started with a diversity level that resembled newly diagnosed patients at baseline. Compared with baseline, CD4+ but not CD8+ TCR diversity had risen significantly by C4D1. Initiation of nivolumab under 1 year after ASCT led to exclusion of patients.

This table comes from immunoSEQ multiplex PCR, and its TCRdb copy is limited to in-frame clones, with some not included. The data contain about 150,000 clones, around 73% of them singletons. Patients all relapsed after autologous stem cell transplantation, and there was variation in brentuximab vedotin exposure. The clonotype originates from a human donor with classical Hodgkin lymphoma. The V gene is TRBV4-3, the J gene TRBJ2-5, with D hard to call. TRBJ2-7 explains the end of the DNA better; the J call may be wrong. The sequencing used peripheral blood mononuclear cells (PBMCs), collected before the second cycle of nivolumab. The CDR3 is CASSQEVGFSYEQYF. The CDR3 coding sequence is TGCGCCAGCAGCCAAGAAGTCGGTTTCTCCTACGAGCAGTACTTC.